The TCR beta chain under discussion was sequenced for a study of shared clonotypes between healthy human individuals. Looking at the study overall: The cohort comprised a couple of women and a few men. Their ages spanned 18 to 49 years. Study-level points and caveats: Investigators collected only blood, and repertoires in tissues likely differ.

This clone is a singleton in its sample. Its cognate antigen is unknown. Germline CDR1 SGHNT, CDR2 YYREEE (reference sequence). The CDR3 consists of 15 residues. Trimming stripped 0 bases from V and 1 base from J, with 10 bases between. In the source study's methods: ImmunoSEQ only sent back junction sequences with no quality scores, so filtering was done differently. Data came from immunoSEQ multiplex PCR; TCRdb stores just in-frame clones and leaves some out. V and J calls and clone size are given by that table; D and trimming were obtained from the DNA. The table records approximately 1,500,000 clones, 95% to 99% of them present only once. Investigators divided CD4+ cells into CD45RA+ naive and CD45RA-negative memory subsets.

The origin of this receptor is a man aged 25 to 45 in good health. J is TRBJ1-1 and V is TRBV5-4; unclear D gene. Sample: naive CD4+ T cells sorted from blood. Subset reported: CD45RA+ positively selected. CDR3 DNA: TGTGCCAGCAGCTTGGCTCGGCAGAAGAACACTGAAGCTTTCTTT. As protein: CASSLARQKNTEAFF. Using reference TRBV5-4 and TRBJ1-1 for the parts outside the CDR3, the full variable domain is ETGVTQSPTHLIKTRGQQVTLRCSSQSGHNTVSWYQQALGQGPQFIFQYYREEENGRGNFPPRFSGLQFPNYSSELNVNALELDDSALYLCASSLARQKNTEAFFGQGTRLTVV.